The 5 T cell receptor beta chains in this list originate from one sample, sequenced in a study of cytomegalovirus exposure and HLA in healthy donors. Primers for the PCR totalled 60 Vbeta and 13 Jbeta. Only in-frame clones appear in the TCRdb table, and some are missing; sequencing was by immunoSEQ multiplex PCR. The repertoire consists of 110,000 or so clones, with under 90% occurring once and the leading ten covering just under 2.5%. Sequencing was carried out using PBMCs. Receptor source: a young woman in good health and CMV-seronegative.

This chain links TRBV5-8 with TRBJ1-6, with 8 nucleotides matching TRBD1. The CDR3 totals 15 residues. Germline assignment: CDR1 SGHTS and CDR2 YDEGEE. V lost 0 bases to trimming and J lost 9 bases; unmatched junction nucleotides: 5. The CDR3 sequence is CASSLAQGASSPLHF. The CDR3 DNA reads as TGTGCCAGCAGCTTGGCCCAGGGGGCGAGTTCACCCCTCCACTTT.

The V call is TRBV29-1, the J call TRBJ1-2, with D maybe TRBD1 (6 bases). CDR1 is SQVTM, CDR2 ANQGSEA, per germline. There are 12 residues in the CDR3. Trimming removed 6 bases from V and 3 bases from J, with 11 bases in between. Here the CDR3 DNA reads TGCAGCGTAGCCAGGGGCGACTATGGCTACACCTTC. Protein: CSVARGDYGYTF.

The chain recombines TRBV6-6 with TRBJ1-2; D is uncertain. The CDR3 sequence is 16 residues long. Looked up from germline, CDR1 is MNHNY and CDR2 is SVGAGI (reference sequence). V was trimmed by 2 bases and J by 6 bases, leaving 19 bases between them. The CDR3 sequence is CASSYPLPGSNDGYTF. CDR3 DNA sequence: TGTGCCAGCAGTTACCCCCTACCCGGGTCCAACGATGGCTACACCTTC.

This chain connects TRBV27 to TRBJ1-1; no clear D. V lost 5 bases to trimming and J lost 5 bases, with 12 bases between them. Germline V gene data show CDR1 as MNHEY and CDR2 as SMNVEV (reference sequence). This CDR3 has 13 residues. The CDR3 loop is CASSATPRTEAFF. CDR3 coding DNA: TGTGCCAGCAGTGCAACCCCGCGGACTGAAGCTTTCTTT.

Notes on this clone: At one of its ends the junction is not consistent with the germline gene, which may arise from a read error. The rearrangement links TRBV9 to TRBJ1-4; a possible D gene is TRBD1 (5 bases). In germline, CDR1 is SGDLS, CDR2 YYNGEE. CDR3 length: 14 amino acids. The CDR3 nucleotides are TGTGCCAGCAGCGCGGGGGGAACTATTGAAAAACTGTTTTTT. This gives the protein CASSAGGTIEKLFF.